The clone carrying this TCR beta chain has a handful of counts. Its matching antigen is unknown. TCR beta CDR3 region amplification was performed from RNA transcripts. In the first-round RT-PCR of the TCR CDR3, the HTBI primer set was used. TCRdb re-called the multiplex PCR reads through MiXCR, storing one row per CDR3 protein. The repertoire holds about 400,000 distinct CDR3 sequences, with more than 20% as singletons. With a duration under 2 months, the hyperthyroidism was newly diagnosed in patients aged 18 to 65. Lactation, pregnancy, other autoimmune disease or uncontrolled infection led to exclusion of patients. The entry originates in a study of T cells in Graves' hyperthyroidism and ophthalmopathy. Study-wide context: The blood sample was taken at first diagnosis, before treatment began. The study, taken as a whole, reports: The majority of expanded thyroid clonotypes above 0.001 also appeared in blood.

Trimming took 0 bases from V and 5 from J; bases not matched to a gene: 18. The CDR3 runs to 19 residues. Germline assignment: CDR1 MNHEY and CDR2 SVGAGI. This clonotype was sampled from a man in his forties or fifties with Graves' hyperthyroidism. The genes are TRBV6-5 and TRBJ1-2, with TRBD1 matching 7 bases. The sample taken for sequencing was blood. The CDR3 coding sequence is TGTGCCAGCAGTTACTCGAGACCCACTTATGGGACAGAATATTATGGCTACACCTTC. Amino acid sequence: CASSYSRPTYGTEYYGYTF.